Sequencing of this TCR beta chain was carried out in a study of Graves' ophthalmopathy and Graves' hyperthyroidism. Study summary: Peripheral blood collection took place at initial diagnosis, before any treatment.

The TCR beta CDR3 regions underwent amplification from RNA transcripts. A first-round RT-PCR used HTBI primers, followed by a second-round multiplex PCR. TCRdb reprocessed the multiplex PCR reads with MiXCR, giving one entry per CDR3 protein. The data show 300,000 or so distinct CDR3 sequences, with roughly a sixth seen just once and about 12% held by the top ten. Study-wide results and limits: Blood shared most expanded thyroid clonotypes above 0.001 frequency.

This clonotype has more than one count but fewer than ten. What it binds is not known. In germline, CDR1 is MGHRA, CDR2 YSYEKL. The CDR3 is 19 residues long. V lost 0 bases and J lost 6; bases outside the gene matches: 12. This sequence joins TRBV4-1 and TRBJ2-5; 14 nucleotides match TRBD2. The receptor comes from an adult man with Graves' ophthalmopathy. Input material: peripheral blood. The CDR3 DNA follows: TGCGCCAGCAGCCAAGATCCCCCGACTAGCGGGGGGGCCATGAAGACCCAGTACTTC. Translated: CASSQDPPTSGGAMKTQYF.